What follows describes a single T cell receptor (beta chain). The data derive from a study of cytomegalovirus exposure and HLA in healthy donors. J lost 3 bases, V lost 5 bases, and 5 bases had no gene match. Looked up from germline, CDR1 is MNHNS and CDR2 is SASEGT. CDR3 length: 14 residues. It was with 60 Vbeta and 13 Jbeta primers that the PCR ran. Using immunoSEQ multiplex PCR, the repertoire was profiled, and TCRdb retains in-frame clones only, with some absent. The profile shows 170,000 or so clones, over 80% of them singletons. The genes are TRBV6-1 and TRBJ1-1; 8 positions agree with TRBD1. The source material was PBMCs. This receptor was identified in a male donor in good health and CMV-seropositive. The CDR3 region is CASSRQGADTEAFF. The CDR3 region has the DNA TGTGCCAGCAGTCGGCAGGGGGCGGACACTGAAGCTTTCTTT.